The next 5 T cell receptor beta chains were all read from a single sample in a study of T cells in Graves' hyperthyroidism and ophthalmopathy. TCR beta CDR3 regions were amplified from RNA. An initial round of RT-PCR targeting the TCR CDR3 relied on the HTBI primer set. TCRdb analysed the multiplex PCR reads with MiXCR anew, one entry per CDR3 protein. The sample gives 600,000 or so distinct CDR3 sequences, over 12% of which show up once; over 6% is in the top ten. Sequencing was performed on blood. These receptors were collected from a woman under 30 with Graves' ophthalmopathy.

This clonotype came up a few times. This sequence joins TRBV4-1 and TRBJ2-1; weak D call: TRBD2 (6 bases). Trimming stripped 0 bases from V and 0 bases from J, with 9 bases between. CDR3 length: 16 residues. Germline values: CDR1 MGHRA, CDR2 YSYEKL. CDR3 coding DNA: TGCGCCAGCAGCCAAGATCGGGAGAGCTCCTACAATGAGCAGTTCTTC. Encoded protein: CASSQDRESSYNEQFF.

The sample holds many counts of this clonotype. J is TRBJ2-7 and V is TRBV6-1, with TRBD1 matching over 8 bases. Germline CDR1 MNHNS, CDR2 SASEGT. The trim removed 8 bases at V and 6 bases at J, leaving 9 bases unmatched. The CDR3 is 13 residues long. CDR3 loop: CASDPDRAGEQYF. The CDR3 DNA reads TGTGCCAGCGACCCGGACAGGGCTGGCGAGCAGTACTTC.

In its sample, this clonotype was seen a few times. V is TRBV12-3 or TRBV12-4 and J is TRBJ2-3, with TRBD2 matching 13 bases. Unmatched junction bases numbered 17, after V lost 8 bases and J lost 3 bases. The CDR3 consists of 19 residues. CDR3 sequence (DNA): TGTGCCAGCTCACCGACAAGACTAGCGGGAGGCACCGGGACAGATACGCAGTATTTT. It translates to CASSPTRLAGGTGTDTQYF.

In its sample, this clonotype was seen many times. J is TRBJ1-1 and V is TRBV7-9; 7 bases map to TRBD1. Germline V gene data show CDR1 as SEHNR and CDR2 as FQNEAQ (reference sequence). CDR3 size: 15 residues. V lost 5 bases to trimming and J lost 4 bases; unmatched junction nucleotides: 10. The CDR3 coding sequence is TGTGCCAGCAGCCCCAGGAGACAGGGTGGCACTGAAGCTTTCTTT. Protein product: CASSPRRQGGTEAFF.

Turning to this clonotype: With a much larger clone just one base away, this may be a read error. The CDR3 region is CAGKSGGLNYGYTF. CDR3 sequence (DNA): TGTGCCGGCAAGTCCGGGGGACTTAACTATGGCTACACCTTC. J is TRBJ1-2 and V is TRBV12-3 or TRBV12-4; maybe TRBD1 (5 bases). V gave up 11 bases and J gave up 1 base, with 17 bases separating them. The CDR3 sequence is 14 residues long.